This T cell receptor beta chain appears in the sequencing data of a study of T cell repertoires in cytomegalovirus infection. Study context: Public TCR beta signatures indicated both CMV infection and matching HLA type.

TCRdb used MiXCR to reprocess the reads, holding one entry per CDR3 protein. The profile shows hundreds of thousands of distinct CDR3 sequences, 11% of them singletons. The V gene lost 6 bases and the J gene lost 0 bases, with 14 bases spanning the gap. This CDR3 has 15 amino acids. Germline lookup yields CDR1 SGHRS and CDR2 YFSETQ. The V and J genes are TRBV5-1 and TRBJ2-3; D is tentatively TRBD1 or TRBD2 (7 bases each). This TCR came from a human donor in good health (CMV status not recorded). Some clones in this sample may be carry-over from other donors' samples. The sequenced sample consisted of PBMCs. The CDR3 is CASTAGQSSTDTQYF. CDR3 sequence (DNA): TGCGCCAGCACAGCGGGACAGTCGAGCACAGATACGCAGTATTTT.